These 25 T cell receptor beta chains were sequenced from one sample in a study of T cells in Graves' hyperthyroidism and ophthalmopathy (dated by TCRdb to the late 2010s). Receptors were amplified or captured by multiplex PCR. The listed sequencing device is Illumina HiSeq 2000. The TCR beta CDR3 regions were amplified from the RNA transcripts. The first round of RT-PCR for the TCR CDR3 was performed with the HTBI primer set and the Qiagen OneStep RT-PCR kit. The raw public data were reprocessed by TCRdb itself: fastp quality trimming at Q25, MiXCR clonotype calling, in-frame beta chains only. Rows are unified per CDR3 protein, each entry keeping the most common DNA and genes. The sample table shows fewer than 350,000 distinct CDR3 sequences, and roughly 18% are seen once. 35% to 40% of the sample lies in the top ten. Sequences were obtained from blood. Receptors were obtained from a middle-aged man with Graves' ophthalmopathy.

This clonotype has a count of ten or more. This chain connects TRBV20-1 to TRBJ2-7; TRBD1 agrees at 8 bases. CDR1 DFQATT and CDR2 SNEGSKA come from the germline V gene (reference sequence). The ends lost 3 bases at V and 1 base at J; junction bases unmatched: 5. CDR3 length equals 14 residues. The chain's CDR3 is CSASRQGRSYEQYF. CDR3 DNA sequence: TGCAGTGCTAGCCGACAGGGGAGATCCTACGAGCAGTACTTC.

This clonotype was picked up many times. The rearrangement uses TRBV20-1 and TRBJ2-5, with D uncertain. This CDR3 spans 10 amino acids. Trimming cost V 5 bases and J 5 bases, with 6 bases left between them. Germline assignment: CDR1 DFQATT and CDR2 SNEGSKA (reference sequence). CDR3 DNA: TGCAGTGCTCGCCGGGAGACCCAGTACTTC. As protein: CSARRETQYF.

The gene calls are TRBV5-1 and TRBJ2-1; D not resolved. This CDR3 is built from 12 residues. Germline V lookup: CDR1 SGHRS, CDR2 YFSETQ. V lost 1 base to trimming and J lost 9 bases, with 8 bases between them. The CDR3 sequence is CASSLTDTEQFF. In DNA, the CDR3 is TGCGCCAGCAGCTTGACTGATACTGAGCAGTTCTTC.

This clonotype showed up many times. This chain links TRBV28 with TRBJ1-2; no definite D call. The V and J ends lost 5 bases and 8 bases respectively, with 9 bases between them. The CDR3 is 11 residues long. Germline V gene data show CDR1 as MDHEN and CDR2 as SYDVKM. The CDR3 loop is CASSPLQGYTF. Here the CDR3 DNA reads TGTGCCAGCAGTCCGTTGCAGGGCTACACCTTC.

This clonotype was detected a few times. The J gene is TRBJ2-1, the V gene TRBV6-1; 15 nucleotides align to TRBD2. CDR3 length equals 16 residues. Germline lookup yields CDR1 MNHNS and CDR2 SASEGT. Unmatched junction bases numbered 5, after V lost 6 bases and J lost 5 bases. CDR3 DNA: TGTGCCAGCAGGGGGACTAGCGGGAGGTATGACAATGAGCAGTTCTTC. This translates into CASRGTSGRYDNEQFF.

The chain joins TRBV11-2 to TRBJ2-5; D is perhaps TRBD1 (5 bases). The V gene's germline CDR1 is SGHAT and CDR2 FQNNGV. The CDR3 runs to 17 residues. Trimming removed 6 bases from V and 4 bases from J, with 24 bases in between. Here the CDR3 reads CASSEIGQGVWAETQYF. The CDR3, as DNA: TGTGCCAGCAGTGAAATAGGGCAGGGCGTTTGGGCAGAGACCCAGTACTTC.

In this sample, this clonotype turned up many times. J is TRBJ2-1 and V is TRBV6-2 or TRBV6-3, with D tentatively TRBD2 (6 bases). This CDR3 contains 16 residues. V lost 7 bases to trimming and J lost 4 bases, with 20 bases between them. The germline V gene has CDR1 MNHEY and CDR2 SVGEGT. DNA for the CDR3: TGTGCCAGCACTGTCCTTTGGGAGGCAGGGTACAATGAGCAGTTCTTC. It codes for CASTVLWEAGYNEQFF.

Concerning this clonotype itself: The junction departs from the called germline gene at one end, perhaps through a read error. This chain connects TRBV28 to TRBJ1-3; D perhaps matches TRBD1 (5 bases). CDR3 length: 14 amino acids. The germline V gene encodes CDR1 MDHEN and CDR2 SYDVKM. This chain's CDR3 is CASDSGLSGSTIYF. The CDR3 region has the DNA TGTGCCAGCGATTCAGGGCTCTCTGGAAGCACCATATATTTT.

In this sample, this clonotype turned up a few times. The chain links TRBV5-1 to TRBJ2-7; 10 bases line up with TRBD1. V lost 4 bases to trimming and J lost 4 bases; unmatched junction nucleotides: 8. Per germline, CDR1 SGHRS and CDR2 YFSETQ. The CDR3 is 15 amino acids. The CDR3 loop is CASSTGGQGFYEQYF. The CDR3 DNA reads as TGCGCCAGCAGCACGGGGGGACAGGGGTTTTACGAGCAGTACTTC.

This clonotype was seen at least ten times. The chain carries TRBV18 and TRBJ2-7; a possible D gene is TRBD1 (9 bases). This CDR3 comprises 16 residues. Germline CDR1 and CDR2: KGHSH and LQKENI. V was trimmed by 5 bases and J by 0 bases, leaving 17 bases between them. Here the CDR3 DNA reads TGTGCCAGCTCATCCGGGACAGGGACTAGCTCCTACGAGCAGTACTTC. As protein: CASSSGTGTSSYEQYF.

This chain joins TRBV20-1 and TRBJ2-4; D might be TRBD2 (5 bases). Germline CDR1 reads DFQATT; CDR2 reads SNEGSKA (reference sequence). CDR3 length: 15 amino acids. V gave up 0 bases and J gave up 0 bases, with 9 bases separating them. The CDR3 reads CSARDHGGAKNIQYF. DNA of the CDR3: TGCAGTGCTAGAGATCACGGAGGAGCCAAAAACATTCAGTACTTC.

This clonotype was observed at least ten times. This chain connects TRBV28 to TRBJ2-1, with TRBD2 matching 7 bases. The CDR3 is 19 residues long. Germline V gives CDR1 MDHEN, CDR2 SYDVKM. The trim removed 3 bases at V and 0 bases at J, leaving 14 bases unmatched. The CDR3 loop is CASSFSQGMGGSSYNEQFF. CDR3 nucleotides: TGTGCCAGCAGTTTCTCCCAAGGAATGGGCGGGAGCTCCTACAATGAGCAGTTCTTC.

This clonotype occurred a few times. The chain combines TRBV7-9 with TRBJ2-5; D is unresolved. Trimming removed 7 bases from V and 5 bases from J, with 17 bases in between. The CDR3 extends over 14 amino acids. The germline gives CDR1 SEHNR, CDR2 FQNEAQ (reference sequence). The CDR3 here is CASNPNSGGETQYF. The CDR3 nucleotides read TGTGCCAGCAACCCCAACTCAGGTGGGGAGACCCAGTACTTC.

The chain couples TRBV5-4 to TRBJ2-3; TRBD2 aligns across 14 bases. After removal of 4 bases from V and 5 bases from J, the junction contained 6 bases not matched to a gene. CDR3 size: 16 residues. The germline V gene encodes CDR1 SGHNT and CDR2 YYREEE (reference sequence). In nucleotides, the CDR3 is TGTGCCAGCAGCAGGACTAGCGGGAGGTCGGGAGATACGCAGTATTTT. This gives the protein CASSRTSGRSGDTQYF.

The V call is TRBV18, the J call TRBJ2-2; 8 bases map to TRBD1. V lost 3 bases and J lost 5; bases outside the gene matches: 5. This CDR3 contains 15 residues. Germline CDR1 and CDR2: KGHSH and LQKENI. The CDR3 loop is CASSPRTGQTGELFF. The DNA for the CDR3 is TGTGCCAGCTCACCGCGGACAGGGCAGACCGGGGAGCTGTTTTTT.

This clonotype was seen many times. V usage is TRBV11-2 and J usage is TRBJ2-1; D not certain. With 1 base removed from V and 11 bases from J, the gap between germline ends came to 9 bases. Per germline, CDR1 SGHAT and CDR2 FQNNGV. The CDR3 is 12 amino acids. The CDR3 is CASSLVPDKQFF. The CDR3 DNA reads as TGTGCCAGCAGCTTAGTACCCGATAAGCAGTTCTTC.

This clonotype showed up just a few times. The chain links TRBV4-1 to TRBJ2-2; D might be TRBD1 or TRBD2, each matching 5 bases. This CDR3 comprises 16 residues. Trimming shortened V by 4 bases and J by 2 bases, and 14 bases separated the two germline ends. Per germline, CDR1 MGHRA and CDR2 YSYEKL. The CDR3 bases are TGCGCCAGCAGCCTCGGGGCGGGCTTAAACACCGGGGAGCTGTTTTTT. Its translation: CASSLGAGLNTGELFF.

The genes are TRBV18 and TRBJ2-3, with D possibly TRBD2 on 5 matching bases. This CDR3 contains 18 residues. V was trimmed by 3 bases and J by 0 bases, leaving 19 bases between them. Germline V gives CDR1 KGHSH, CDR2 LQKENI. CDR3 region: CASSPSRRPASSTDTQYF. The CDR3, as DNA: TGTGCCAGCTCACCCTCAAGGAGGCCAGCGAGTAGCACAGATACGCAGTATTTT.

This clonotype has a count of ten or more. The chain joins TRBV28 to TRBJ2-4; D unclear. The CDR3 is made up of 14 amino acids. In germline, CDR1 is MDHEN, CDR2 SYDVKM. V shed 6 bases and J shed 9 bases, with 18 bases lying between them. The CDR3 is CASSDLREGSIQYF. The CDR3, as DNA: TGTGCCAGCAGCGACCTGCGAGAAGGTAGCATTCAGTACTTC. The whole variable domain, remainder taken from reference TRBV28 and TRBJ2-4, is DVKVTQSSRYLVKRTGEKVFLECVQDMDHENMFWYRQDPGLGLRLIYFSYDVKMKEKGDIPEGYSVSREKKERFSLILESASTNQTSMYLCASSDLREGSIQYFGAGTRLSVL.

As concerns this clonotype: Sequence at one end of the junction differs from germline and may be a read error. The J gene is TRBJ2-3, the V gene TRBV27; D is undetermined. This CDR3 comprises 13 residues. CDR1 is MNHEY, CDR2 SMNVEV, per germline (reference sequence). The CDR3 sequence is CASSLYGTDTQCF. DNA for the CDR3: TGTGCCAGCAGTTTATATGGAACAGATACGCAGTGTTTT.

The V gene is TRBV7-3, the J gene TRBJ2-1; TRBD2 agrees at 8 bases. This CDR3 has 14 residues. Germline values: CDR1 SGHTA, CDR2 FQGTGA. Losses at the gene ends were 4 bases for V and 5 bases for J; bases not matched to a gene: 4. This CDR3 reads CASSSQRENNEQFF. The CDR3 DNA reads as TGTGCCAGCAGCTCCCAGCGGGAGAACAATGAGCAGTTCTTC.

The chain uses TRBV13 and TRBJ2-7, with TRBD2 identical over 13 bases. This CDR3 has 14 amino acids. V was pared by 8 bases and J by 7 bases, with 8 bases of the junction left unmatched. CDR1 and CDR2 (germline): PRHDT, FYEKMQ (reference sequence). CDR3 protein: CASQLAGGPREQYF. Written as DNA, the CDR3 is TGTGCCAGCCAACTAGCGGGAGGGCCGAGAGAGCAGTACTTC.

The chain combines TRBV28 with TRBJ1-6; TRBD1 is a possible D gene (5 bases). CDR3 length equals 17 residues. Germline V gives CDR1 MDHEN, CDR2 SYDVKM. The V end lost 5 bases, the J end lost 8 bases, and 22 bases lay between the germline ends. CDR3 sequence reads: CASSLPRGLKHDSPLHF. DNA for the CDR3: TGTGCCAGCAGTCTCCCGAGGGGCCTTAAACATGATTCACCCCTCCACTTT.

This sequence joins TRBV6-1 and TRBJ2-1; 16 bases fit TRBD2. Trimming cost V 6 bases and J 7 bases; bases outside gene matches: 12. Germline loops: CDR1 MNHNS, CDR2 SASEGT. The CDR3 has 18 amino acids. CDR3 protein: CASRFLPGLAGGLNEQFF. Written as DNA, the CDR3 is TGTGCCAGCAGGTTCTTACCGGGACTAGCGGGGGGGTTAAATGAGCAGTTCTTC.

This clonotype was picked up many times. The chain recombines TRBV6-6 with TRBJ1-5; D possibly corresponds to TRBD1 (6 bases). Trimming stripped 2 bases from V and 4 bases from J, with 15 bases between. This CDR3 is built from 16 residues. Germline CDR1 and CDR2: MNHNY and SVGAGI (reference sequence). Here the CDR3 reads CASSYGIGQSNQPQHF. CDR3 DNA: TGTGCCAGCAGTTACGGTATCGGACAGTCGAATCAGCCCCAGCATTTT.